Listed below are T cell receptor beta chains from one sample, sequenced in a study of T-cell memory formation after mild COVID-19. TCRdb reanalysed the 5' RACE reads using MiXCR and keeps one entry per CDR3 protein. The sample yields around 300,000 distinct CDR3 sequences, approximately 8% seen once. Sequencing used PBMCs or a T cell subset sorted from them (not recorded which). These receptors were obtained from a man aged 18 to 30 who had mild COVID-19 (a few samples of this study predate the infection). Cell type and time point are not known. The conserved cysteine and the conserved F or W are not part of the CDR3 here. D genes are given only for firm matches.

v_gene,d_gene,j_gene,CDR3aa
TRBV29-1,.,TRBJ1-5,SVAGSNSNQPQH
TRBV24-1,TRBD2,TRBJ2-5,ATSDLKRGGQETQY
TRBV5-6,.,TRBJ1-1,ASSLGSRGFDTEAF
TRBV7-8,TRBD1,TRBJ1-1,ASSSLQGATEAF
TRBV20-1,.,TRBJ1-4,SARPRGSTNEKLF
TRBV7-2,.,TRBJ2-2,ASSLVGAGRSTGELF
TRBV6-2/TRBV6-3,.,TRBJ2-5,ASSYRLALQETQY
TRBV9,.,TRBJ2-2,ASSVGLEDWTGELF
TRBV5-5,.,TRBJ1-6,ASVKGINSPLH
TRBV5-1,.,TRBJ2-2,ASSSGQSAGELF
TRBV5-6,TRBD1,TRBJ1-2,ASSGSFRDSPGYT
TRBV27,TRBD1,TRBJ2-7,ASSFRQGSYEQY
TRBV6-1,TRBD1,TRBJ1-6,ASSRDRGKSPLH
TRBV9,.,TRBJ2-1,ASSPRTDYNEQF
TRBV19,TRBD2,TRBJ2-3,ASSTGGGAGGDTQY
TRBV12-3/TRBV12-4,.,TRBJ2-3,ASSSRALDTQY
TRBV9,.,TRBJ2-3,ASSVASRRAPSTDTQY
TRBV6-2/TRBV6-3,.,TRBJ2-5,ASSYSTRDSKHQETQY
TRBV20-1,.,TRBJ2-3,SARDEADTQY
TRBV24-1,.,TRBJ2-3,ATSVGSGYTDTQY
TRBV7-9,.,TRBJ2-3,ASSLWAGAGDTQY
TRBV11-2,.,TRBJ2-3,ASSSGRASGTDTQY
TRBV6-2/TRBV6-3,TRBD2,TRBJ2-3,ASSYRASGAHTDTQY
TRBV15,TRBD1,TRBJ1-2,ATSARQGLWGYT
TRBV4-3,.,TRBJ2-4,ASSQGVTNENIQY